Each of the 11 T cell receptor beta chains below was sequenced from the same sample in a study of T cell responses to AZD1222 COVID-19 vaccine. TCRdb's copy holds only in-frame clones and misses some; the assay was immunoSEQ multiplex PCR. This sample carries more than 95,000 clones, roughly 89% of them seen once, and the ten largest clones take approximately 7.5%. Here the sequenced sample was peripheral blood, taken on day 0 of AZD1222 vaccination. The receptors derive from an adult in good health.

This chain connects TRBV11-3 to TRBJ2-1; D might be TRBD2 (6 bases). Deletions cut 2 bases from V and 6 bases from J, with 11 bases between. In germline, CDR1 is SGHNT, CDR2 YENEEA. The CDR3 consists of 14 residues. The CDR3 DNA follows: TGTGCCAGCAGCTTATACGGAGGGCGCAATGAGCAGTTCTTC. Translated, it gives CASSLYGGRNEQFF.

As for this clone: A far larger clone is one nucleotide away, so this likely arose from a read error. This rearrangement joins TRBV5-1 to TRBJ2-7; 8 bases match TRBD2. This CDR3 has 16 amino acids. With V trimmed by 4 bases and J by 6 bases, 15 bases remained unmatched. Looked up from germline, CDR1 is SGHRS and CDR2 is YFSETQ. CDR3 in amino acids: CASSVAGGVLISEQYF. The CDR3 DNA reads as TGCGCCAGCAGCGTGGCCGGGGGGGTTCTTATCTCCGAGCAGTACTTC. Using reference TRBV5-1 and TRBJ2-7 for the parts outside the CDR3, the full variable domain is KAGVTQTPRYLIKTRGQQVTLSCSPISGHRSVSWYQQTPGQGLQFLFEYFSETQRNKGNFPGRFSGRQFSNSRSEMNVSTLELGDSALYLCASSVAGGVLISEQYFGPGTRLTVT.

The V call is TRBV3-1 (or the pseudogene TRBV3-2), the J call TRBJ2-4; TRBD1 might be the D (6 bases). The V and J ends lost 1 base and 7 bases respectively, with 11 bases between them. From germline, CDR1 is LGHDT and CDR2 YNNKEL (reference sequence). The CDR3 sequence is 14 residues long. This CDR3 reads CASSQGGHGNIQYF. For the CDR3, the DNA is TGTGCCAGCAGCCAAGGGGGGCACGGTAACATTCAGTACTTC.

This chain joins TRBV15 and TRBJ2-7; D is undetermined. The V gene's germline CDR1 is LNHNV and CDR2 YYDKDF (reference sequence). CDR3 length: 14 residues. V lost 0 bases and J lost 5, with 11 bases in between. CDR3 loop: CATSRDSAVDEQYF. The CDR3 DNA is TGTGCCACCAGCAGAGATTCTGCGGTGGACGAGCAGTACTTC.

This rearrangement joins TRBV5-5 to TRBJ1-2, with a weak D call TRBD1 (6 bases). This CDR3 comprises 15 residues. V dropped 4 bases and J dropped 0 bases, with 13 bases sitting between them. From germline, CDR1 is SGHKS and CDR2 YYEKEE (reference sequence). The CDR3 nucleotides are TGTGCCAGCAGCCCTGGACAGTCCTCTAACTATGGCTACACCTTC. Protein: CASSPGQSSNYGYTF.

The rearrangement joins TRBV3-1 (or the pseudogene TRBV3-2) to TRBJ2-1; D gene unclear. This CDR3 contains 14 residues. Germline V gene lookup returns CDR1 LGHDT and CDR2 YNNKEL (reference sequence). With 0 bases removed from V and 8 bases from J, the gap between germline ends came to 11 bases. The CDR3 here is CASSQDSQRDEQFF. DNA for the CDR3: TGTGCCAGCAGCCAAGATTCTCAGAGAGATGAGCAGTTCTTC.

The gene calls are TRBV5-8 and TRBJ1-3; D gene unclear. Trimming removed 3 bases from V and 1 base from J, with 11 bases in between. This CDR3 spans 15 amino acids. Germline-derived CDR1 and CDR2 are SGHTS and YDEGEE. For the CDR3, the DNA is TGTGCCAGCAGCTCCCTAGTGACATCTGGAAACACCATATATTTT. As protein: CASSSLVTSGNTIYF.

This rearrangement joins TRBV28 to TRBJ1-5; D remains unclear. Germline V gene lookup returns CDR1 MDHEN and CDR2 SYDVKM. The ends were cut back, 2 bases at V and 5 bases at J, with 4 bases in the middle. CDR3 size: 12 residues. CDR3 DNA: TGTGCCAGCAGTTTAACCCATCAGCCCCAGCATTTT. Amino acids: CASSLTHQPQHF.

The genes are TRBV9 and TRBJ1-4; no definite D call. The V and J ends lost 5 bases and 8 bases respectively, with 19 bases between them. The V gene's germline CDR1 is SGDLS and CDR2 YYNGEE. CDR3 length: 15 residues. For the CDR3, the DNA is TGTGCCAGCAGTTTAGACTTATCGGGGAACGAAAAACTGTTTTTT. It is translated as CASSLDLSGNEKLFF.

The rearrangement uses TRBV9 and TRBJ1-3; D possibly corresponds to TRBD1 (5 bases). Germline assignment: CDR1 SGDLS and CDR2 YYNGEE. Trimming cost V 3 bases and J 0 bases, with 13 bases left between them. The CDR3 extends over 16 amino acids. The CDR3 region has the DNA TGTGCCAGCAGCGGAGAGGGACGTAGCTCTGGAAACACCATATATTTT. It yields the protein CASSGEGRSSGNTIYF.

This clone showed up just once. The rearrangement joins TRBV9 to TRBJ1-3; the D gene is possibly TRBD1 (5 bases). The germline V gene has CDR1 SGDLS and CDR2 YYNGEE. V lost 0 bases and J lost 4, with 11 bases in between. The CDR3 totals 15 residues. This chain's CDR3 is CASSVATRAGNTIYF. DNA of the CDR3: TGTGCCAGCAGCGTAGCTACCAGGGCGGGAAACACCATATATTTT.